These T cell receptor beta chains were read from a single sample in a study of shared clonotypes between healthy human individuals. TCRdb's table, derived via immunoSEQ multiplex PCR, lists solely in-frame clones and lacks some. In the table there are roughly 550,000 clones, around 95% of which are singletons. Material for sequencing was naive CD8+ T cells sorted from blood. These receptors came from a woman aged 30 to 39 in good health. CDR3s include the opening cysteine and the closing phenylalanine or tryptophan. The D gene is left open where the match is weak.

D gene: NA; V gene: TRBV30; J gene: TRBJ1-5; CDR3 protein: CAWSYSNQPQHF
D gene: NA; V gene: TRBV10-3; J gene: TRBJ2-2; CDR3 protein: CAISVRDKIGGELFF
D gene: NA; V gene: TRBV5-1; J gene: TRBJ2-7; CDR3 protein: CASSLPGRRAQYF
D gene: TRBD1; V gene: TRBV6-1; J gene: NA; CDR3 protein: CASSEWGWTGDYEQYF
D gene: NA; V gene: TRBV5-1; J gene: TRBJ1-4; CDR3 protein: CASSLRLGHRNEKLFF
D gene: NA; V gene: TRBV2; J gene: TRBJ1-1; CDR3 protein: CASSDDVRRMNTEAFF
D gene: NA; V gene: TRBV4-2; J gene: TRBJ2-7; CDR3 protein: CASSQEAGYNEQYF
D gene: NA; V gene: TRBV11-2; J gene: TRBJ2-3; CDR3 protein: CASSLGTASTDTQYF
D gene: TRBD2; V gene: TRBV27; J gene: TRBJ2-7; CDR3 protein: CASSAGLDYYEQYF
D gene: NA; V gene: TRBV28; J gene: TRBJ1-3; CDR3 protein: CASSLYPGDGNTIYF
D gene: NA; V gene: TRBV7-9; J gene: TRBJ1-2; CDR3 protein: CASSLVGGYGYTF
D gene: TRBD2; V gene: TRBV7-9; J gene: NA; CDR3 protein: CASSPLTSGRASYEQYF
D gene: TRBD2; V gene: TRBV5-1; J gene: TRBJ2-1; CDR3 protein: CASSPPGLGSYNEQFF
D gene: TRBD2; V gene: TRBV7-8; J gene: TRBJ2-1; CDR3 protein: CASSLGREPYNEQFF
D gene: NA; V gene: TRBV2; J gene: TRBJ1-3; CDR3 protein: CASSEGTASSGNTIYF
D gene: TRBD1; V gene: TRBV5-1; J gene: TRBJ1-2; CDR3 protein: CASSLLGFEGRGDAPYGYTF
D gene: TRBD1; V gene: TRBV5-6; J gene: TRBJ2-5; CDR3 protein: CASSMGQGVETQYF
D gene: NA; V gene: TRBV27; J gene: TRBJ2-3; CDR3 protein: CASSSTDTQYF
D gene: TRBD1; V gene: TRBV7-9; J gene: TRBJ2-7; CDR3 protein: CASTSEDRSWNEQYF
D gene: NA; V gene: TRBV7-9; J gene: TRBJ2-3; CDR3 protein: CASSYPPSASTDTQYF
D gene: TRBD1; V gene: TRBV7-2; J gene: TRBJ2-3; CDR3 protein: CASSGTGSSTDTQYF
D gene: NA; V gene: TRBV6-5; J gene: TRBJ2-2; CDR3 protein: CASSYTTPTGELFF
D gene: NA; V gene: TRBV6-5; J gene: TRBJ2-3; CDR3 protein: CASSLGERSTDTQYF
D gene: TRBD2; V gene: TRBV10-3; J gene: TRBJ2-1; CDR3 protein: CAISPDRTSGRQSYEQFF
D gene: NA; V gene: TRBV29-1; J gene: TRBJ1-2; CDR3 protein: CSVARDYGYTF
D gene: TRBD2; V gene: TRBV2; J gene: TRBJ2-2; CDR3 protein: CASVLAGESGELFF
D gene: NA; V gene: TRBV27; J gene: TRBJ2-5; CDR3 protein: CASSLMGGQETQYF
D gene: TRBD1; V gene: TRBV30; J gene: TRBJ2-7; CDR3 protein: CAWSLGVRGRYEQYF
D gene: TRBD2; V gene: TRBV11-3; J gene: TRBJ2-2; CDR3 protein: CASSSGGLAGGPRTGELFF
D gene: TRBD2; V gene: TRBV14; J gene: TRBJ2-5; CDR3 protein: CASSQLAGAAGETQYF
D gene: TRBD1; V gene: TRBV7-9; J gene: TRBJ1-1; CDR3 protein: CASSPTGYTEAFF
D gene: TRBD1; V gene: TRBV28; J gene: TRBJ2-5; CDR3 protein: CASSLRGQGRTQYF
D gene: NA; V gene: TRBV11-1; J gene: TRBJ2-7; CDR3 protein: CASSLSRGAGSSYEQYF
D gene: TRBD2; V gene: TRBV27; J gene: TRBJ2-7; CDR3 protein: CASSLTSGSYEQYF
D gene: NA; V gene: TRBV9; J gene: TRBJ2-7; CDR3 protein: CASSSTHEQYF
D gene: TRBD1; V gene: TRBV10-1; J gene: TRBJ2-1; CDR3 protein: CASSERTGSYNEQFF
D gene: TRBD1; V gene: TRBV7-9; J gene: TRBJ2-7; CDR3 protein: CASSPGQGYEQYF
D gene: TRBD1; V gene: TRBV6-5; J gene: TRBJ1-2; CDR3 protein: CASRKTGDYGYTF
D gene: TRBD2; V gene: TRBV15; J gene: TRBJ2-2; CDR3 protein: CATSRVMRGSIDGELFF